What follows are 26 T cell receptor beta chains derived from one specimen sequenced in a study of Ad26.COV2.S vaccination and SARS-CoV-2 variants. TCRdb keeps only in-frame clones here, not all; method: immunoSEQ multiplex PCR. The sample holds under 500,000 clones; about 92% are singletons and the top ten take approximately 1.6%. The treatment: some 20 received Ad26.COV2.S at low or high dose, single or two shots; a few received placebo; per-sample allocation not given. Sampling happened 63 days after the first vaccine or placebo injection. The source material was peripheral blood, sampled in a trial of Ad26.COV2.S vaccine versus placebo. Receptor source: a person aged 18-65 years who received the Ad26.COV2.S COVID-19 vaccine or a placebo.

There are a few counts of this clone. CDR3 loop: CASSESLNTQYF. CDR3 DNA sequence: TGCGCCAGCAGTGAGTCCCTTAATACGCAGTATTTT. This sequence joins TRBV10-2 and TRBJ2-3; D uncertain. The CDR3 is 12 amino acids. V lost 0 bases, J lost 7 bases, and 5 bases lay in between. From germline, CDR1 is WSHSY and CDR2 SAAADI.

The chain couples TRBV19 to TRBJ1-4, with 9 bases identical to TRBD1. Germline V gene sequence: CDR1 LNHDA, CDR2 SQIVND (reference sequence). The CDR3 runs to 14 residues. The V and J ends lost 6 bases and 5 bases, in that order; junction bases with no gene match: 4. The CDR3 DNA follows: TGTGCCAGTAGGGACAGGGGATCGAATGAAAAACTGTTTTTT. Protein product: CASRDRGSNEKLFF. The full variable domain, its missing parts supplied by reference TRBV19 and TRBJ1-4, is DGGITQSPKYLFRKEGQNVTLSCEQNLNHDAMYWYRQDPGQGLRLIYYSQIVNDFQKGDIAEGYSVSREKKESFPLTVTSAQKNPTAFYLCASRDRGSNEKLFFGSGTQLSVL.

The chain uses TRBV29-1 and TRBJ2-3; 8 positions match TRBD1. Losses at the gene ends were 8 bases for V and 1 base for J; bases not matched to a gene: 8. This CDR3 has 14 residues. The germline gives CDR1 SQVTM, CDR2 ANQGSEA. The CDR3 bases are TGCAGCAACAGGACAGGGTGGGGCACAGATACGCAGTATTTT. Encoded protein: CSNRTGWGTDTQYF.

The chain combines TRBV5-1 with TRBJ1-1, with 8 bases matching TRBD1. J was trimmed by 1 base and V by 1 base; bases with no gene match: 3. Looked up from germline, CDR1 is SGHRS and CDR2 is YFSETQ. The CDR3 has 15 residues. The CDR3 region is CASSLRGQENTEAFF. The CDR3 bases are TGCGCCAGCAGCTTGAGGGGACAGGAGAACACTGAAGCTTTCTTT.

V gene TRBV28 combines with J gene TRBJ1-2; D is perhaps TRBD1 (6 bases). The CDR3 length is 15 residues. V dropped 4 bases and J dropped 5 bases, with 17 bases sitting between them. Germline V gene lookup returns CDR1 MDHEN and CDR2 SYDVKM. Here the CDR3 DNA reads TGTGCCAGCAGTTCCCCCGGAGGGGGGAGGTATGGCTACACCTTC. Its translation is CASSSPGGGRYGYTF.

The rearrangement joins TRBV19 to TRBJ1-6; no clear D. The length of the CDR3 is 14 residues. Trimming shortened V by 3 bases and J by 4 bases, and 7 bases separated the two germline ends. CDR1 is LNHDA and CDR2 is SQIVND in the germline V gene (reference sequence). The CDR3 DNA follows: TGTGCCAGTAGTATCGGGGAATATAATTCACCCCTCCACTTT. It translates to CASSIGEYNSPLHF. Combining the CDR3 with reference TRBV19 and TRBJ1-6 gives the whole variable domain DGGITQSPKYLFRKEGQNVTLSCEQNLNHDAMYWYRQDPGQGLRLIYYSQIVNDFQKGDIAEGYSVSREKKESFPLTVTSAQKNPTAFYLCASSIGEYNSPLHFGNGTRLTVT.

The chain recombines TRBV29-1 with TRBJ1-2, with D possibly TRBD1 on 5 matching bases. The CDR3 is 13 residues long. Trimming stripped 4 bases from V and 8 bases from J, with 17 bases between. Germline V CDR1 and CDR2: SQVTM, ANQGSEA. Here the CDR3 DNA reads TGCAGCGTTGCAGGCGGGACGGAGTCCGGCTACACCTTC. Protein sequence: CSVAGGTESGYTF.

CDR3 coding DNA: TGTGCCAGCAGCTTATCAAGGAGGATAGGCACTGAAGCTTTCTTT. It yields the protein CASSLSRRIGTEAFF. The chain links TRBV7-6 to TRBJ1-1, with D unclear. V lost 2 bases, J lost 4 bases, and 14 bases lay in between. Germline CDR1 is SGHVS and CDR2 is FNYEAQ. The CDR3 runs 15 residues.

The rearrangement joins TRBV5-8 to TRBJ2-5; no definite D call. The CDR3 runs 17 residues. Germline V gives CDR1 SGHTS, CDR2 YDEGEE. V lost 0 bases to trimming and J lost 4 bases, with 19 bases between them. CDR3 nucleotide sequence: TGTGCCAGCAGCTTGGGTGTTAGCTGGAGTTGGGGAGAGACCCAGTACTTC. The encoded protein is CASSLGVSWSWGETQYF.

The chain links TRBV6-2 or TRBV6-3 to TRBJ2-5; 7 nucleotides match TRBD1. CDR1 is MNHEY, CDR2 SVGEGT, per germline. V lost 5 bases and J lost 4; bases outside the gene matches: 1. The length of the CDR3 is 12 residues. Here the CDR3 reads CASSAGGETQYF. CDR3 nucleotides: TGTGCCAGCAGTGCAGGGGGAGAGACCCAGTACTTC.

V and J are TRBV7-9 and TRBJ1-1; D might be TRBD1 (5 bases). The CDR3 length is 14 residues. Trimming shortened V by 5 bases and J by 0 bases, and 10 bases separated the two germline ends. Germline V gives CDR1 SEHNR, CDR2 FQNEAQ (reference sequence). CDR3: CASSAIGVNTEAFF. CDR3 sequence (DNA): TGTGCCAGCAGCGCAATAGGGGTGAACACTGAAGCTTTCTTT.

This clone has only one observation. The chain is built from TRBV7-6 and TRBJ2-2; 7 bases line up with TRBD1. Germline loops: CDR1 SGHVS, CDR2 FNYEAQ. The V gene end was trimmed by 1 base and the J gene end by 1 base; junction bases not matched to a gene: 9. CDR3 length: 18 amino acids. DNA for the CDR3: TGTGCCAGCAGCTTAGGAGGTCTTAGGGACAGGAACACCGGGGAGCTGTTTTTT. Translated: CASSLGGLRDRNTGELFF.

The CDR3 protein is CASKAGPGVDTQYF. The CDR3 DNA sequence: TGTGCCAGTAAGGCGGGGCCGGGGGTTGATACGCAGTATTTT. This chain uses TRBV19 with TRBJ2-3; tentative D call: TRBD2 (6 bases). The CDR3 has 14 amino acids. With 7 bases removed from V and 6 bases from J, the gap between germline ends came to 17 bases. Looked up from germline, CDR1 is LNHDA and CDR2 is SQIVND (reference sequence).

This clone was seen once. The V call is TRBV19, the J call TRBJ2-3; weak D call: TRBD2 (7 bases). CDR1 and CDR2 from the germline V gene are LNHDA and SQIVND (reference sequence). The germline V and J ends were trimmed by 10 bases and 5 bases, with 19 bases remaining between them. The CDR3 is 14 amino acids. The CDR3 DNA follows: TGTGCCACTATCCCGGGGGGCCGGGGAGATACGCAGTATTTT. Translation: CATIPGGRGDTQYF.

The rearrangement links TRBV7-8 to TRBJ1-5; D is unclear. Trimming took off 1 base at V and 6 bases at J, with 10 bases between the two ends. CDR1 and CDR2 (germline): SGHVS, FQNEAQ. The CDR3 covers 14 residues. CDR3 in amino acids: CASSLVAGGQPQHF. CDR3 coding DNA: TGTGCCAGCAGCTTAGTAGCCGGCGGTCAGCCCCAGCATTTT. The whole variable domain, remainder taken from reference TRBV7-8 and TRBJ1-5, is GAGVSQSPRYKVAKRGQDVALRCDPISGHVSLFWYQQALGQGPEFLTYFQNEAQLDKSGLPSDRFFAERPEGSVSTLKIQRTQQEDSAVYLCASSLVAGGQPQHFGDGTRLSIL.

The chain carries TRBV5-5 and TRBJ2-2, with D possibly being TRBD1 (6 bases). The CDR3 runs 14 residues. The V and J ends lost 2 bases and 7 bases respectively, with 12 bases between them. The germline V gene has CDR1 SGHKS and CDR2 YYEKEE (reference sequence). As DNA, the CDR3 is TGTGCCAGCAGCTTAACAGGGTCGGACGGGGAGCTGTTTTTT. It translates to CASSLTGSDGELFF. The variable domain in full, with the rest retrieved from reference TRBV5-5 and TRBJ2-2, is DAGVTQSPTHLIKTRGQQVTLRCSPISGHKSVSWYQQVLGQGPQFIFQYYEKEERGRGNFPDRFSARQFPNYSSELNVNALLLGDSALYLCASSLTGSDGELFFGEGSRLTVL.

This rearrangement joins TRBV6-5 to TRBJ2-7; perhaps TRBD1 as D (6 bases). Germline-derived CDR1 and CDR2 are MNHEY and SVGAGI. The CDR3 spans 15 residues. V lost 5 bases, J lost 1 base, and 15 bases lay in between. CDR3 residues: CASSIQRTGSYEQYF. CDR3 DNA sequence: TGTGCCAGCAGTATACAAAGAACAGGGTCCTACGAGCAGTACTTC.

As for this clone: Other DNA sequences of this sample code for an identical CDR3. The chain has TRBV19 and TRBJ2-7, with 9 bases matching TRBD1. Germline V gene data show CDR1 as LNHDA and CDR2 as SQIVND (reference sequence). This CDR3 has 12 residues. The J segment lost 1 base and the V segment lost 9 bases, leaving 1 base of the junction unmatched. In nucleotides, the CDR3 is TGTGCCAGCGGGACAGGGTCCTACGAGCAGTACTTC. As protein: CASGTGSYEQYF.

This chain uses TRBV7-6 with TRBJ1-1; weak D call: TRBD1 (5 bases). V dropped 5 bases and J dropped 4 bases, with 14 bases sitting between them. CDR1 and CDR2 from the germline V gene are SGHVS and FNYEAQ. The CDR3 has 14 residues. CDR3 residues: CASSTGTAGTEAFF. In DNA, the CDR3 is TGTGCCAGCAGCACCGGGACGGCGGGCACTGAAGCTTTCTTT.

This clone has just one count. The chain has TRBV7-6 and TRBJ2-7; D gene unclear. Trimming stripped 4 bases from V and 2 bases from J, with 3 bases between. Per the germline V gene, CDR1 is SGHVS and CDR2 is FNYEAQ. CDR3 length: 11 residues. The DNA for the CDR3 is TGTGCCAGCAGCTCTACCTACGAGCAGTACTTC. It yields the protein CASSSTYEQYF.

This chain joins TRBV19 and TRBJ2-1; no reliable D call. The germline gives CDR1 LNHDA, CDR2 SQIVND (reference sequence). CDR3 length equals 15 residues. Trimming left V 6 bases short and J 4 bases short, with 16 bases between. CDR3 protein: CASSPPARPYNEQFF. The CDR3 DNA follows: TGTGCCAGTAGCCCTCCGGCCAGGCCTTACAATGAGCAGTTCTTC.

This chain links TRBV27 with TRBJ2-1; TRBD2 matches at 8 bases. V was pared by 2 bases and J by 8 bases, with 8 bases of the junction left unmatched. Per the germline V gene, CDR1 is MNHEY and CDR2 is SMNVEV (reference sequence). This CDR3 comprises 15 residues. CDR3 in amino acids: CASSLSGGDFDEQFF. Here the CDR3 DNA reads TGTGCCAGCAGTTTAAGCGGGGGTGATTTTGATGAGCAGTTCTTC.

The chain is built from TRBV12-3 or TRBV12-4 and TRBJ2-5; D is uncertain. CDR3 length: 12 amino acids. V lost 7 bases, J lost 0 bases, and 6 bases lay in between. CDR3: CASKTDQETQYF. The CDR3 nucleotides read TGTGCCAGCAAAACGGACCAAGAGACCCAGTACTTC.

This sequence joins TRBV28 and TRBJ2-7, with 7 bases identical to TRBD1. V shed 5 bases, J shed 3 bases, and the junction held 10 bases outside the gene matches. Germline CDR1 MDHEN, CDR2 SYDVKM. The CDR3 spans 15 residues. The CDR3 here is CASSPGAGGIYEQYF. CDR3 bases: TGTGCCAGCAGTCCTGGCGCAGGGGGAATCTACGAGCAGTACTTC. The full variable domain, its missing parts supplied by reference TRBV28 and TRBJ2-7, is DVKVTQSSRYLVKRTGEKVFLECVQDMDHENMFWYRQDPGLGLRLIYFSYDVKMKEKGDIPEGYSVSREKKERFSLILESASTNQTSMYLCASSPGAGGIYEQYFGPGTRLTVT.

This clone was found once. The genes are TRBV24-1 and TRBJ2-5; 8 nucleotides match TRBD1. Germline values: CDR1 KGHDR, CDR2 SFDVKD. V shed 3 bases, J shed 5 bases, and the junction held 4 bases outside the gene matches. This CDR3 is 14 amino acids long. CDR3 region: CATSDPDRAETQYF. The DNA of the CDR3 is TGTGCCACCAGTGATCCGGACAGGGCCGAGACCCAGTACTTC.

CDR3 protein: CASSKFRTPITDTQYF. CDR3 nucleotides: TGTGCCAGCAGCAAATTCAGGACACCAATCACAGATACGCAGTATTTT. The chain recombines TRBV21-1 with TRBJ2-3; the table's D call, TRBD1, has no DNA check behind it. TRBV21-1 is termed a pseudogene. The length of the CDR3 is 16 residues.